This is a list of T cell receptor beta chains from one sample in a study of Ad26.COV2.S vaccination and SARS-CoV-2 variants. Libraries were prepared by immunoSEQ multiplex PCR; TCRdb keeps only in-frame clonotypes and omits some of them. The table has hundreds of thousands of clones, 90% seen once; the top ten hold 9.5% to 15%. Sequenced material: peripheral blood, taken in a trial of Ad26.COV2.S vaccine versus placebo. The receptor source for this set is a person aged 18 to 65 who received the Ad26.COV2.S COVID-19 vaccine or a placebo. CDR3s leave out the opening cysteine and the closing phenylalanine or tryptophan.

v_call: TRBV18; cdr3_aa: ASSYQGNNEQF
v_call: TRBV10-3; cdr3_aa: AISDTSGSYNEQF
v_call: TRBV7-8; cdr3_aa: ASSSLETGQYEQY
v_call: TRBV5-1; cdr3_aa: ASSLGRGTEAF
v_call: TRBV11-3; cdr3_aa: ASSFEYTDTQY
v_call: TRBV7-2; cdr3_aa: ASSFLRQGGRGEQF
v_call: TRBV6-5; cdr3_aa: ASRNLDTQY
v_call: TRBV4-3; cdr3_aa: ASSQDRGGTTGELF
v_call: TRBV9; cdr3_aa: ASSYQETFLTYEQY
v_call: TRBV9; cdr3_aa: ASSDPGTGDTEAF